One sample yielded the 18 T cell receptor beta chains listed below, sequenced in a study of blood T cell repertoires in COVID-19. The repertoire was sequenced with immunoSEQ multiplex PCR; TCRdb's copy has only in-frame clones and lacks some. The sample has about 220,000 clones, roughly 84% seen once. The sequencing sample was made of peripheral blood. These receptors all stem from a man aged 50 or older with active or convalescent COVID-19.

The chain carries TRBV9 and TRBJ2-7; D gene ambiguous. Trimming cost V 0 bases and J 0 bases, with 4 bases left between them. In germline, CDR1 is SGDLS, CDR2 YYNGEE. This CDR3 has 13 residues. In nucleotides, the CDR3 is TGTGCCAGCAGCGTAGACAGCTCCTACGAGCAGTACTTC. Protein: CASSVDSSYEQYF.

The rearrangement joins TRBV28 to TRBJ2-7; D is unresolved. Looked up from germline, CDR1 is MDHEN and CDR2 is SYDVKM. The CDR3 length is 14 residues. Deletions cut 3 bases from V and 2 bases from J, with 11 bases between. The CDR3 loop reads CASSFRQLPYEQYF. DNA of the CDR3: TGTGCCAGCAGTTTTAGGCAACTACCCTACGAGCAGTACTTC.

The CDR3 sequence: CASSQLSGYEQYF. The CDR3 DNA reads TGCGCCAGCAGCCAGCTTAGCGGCTACGAGCAGTACTTC. This chain uses TRBV4-1 with TRBJ2-7; TRBD2 is a possible D gene (6 bases). The CDR3 totals 13 residues. The germline CDR1 and CDR2 sequences are MGHRA and YSYEKL. V was trimmed by 3 bases and J by 3 bases, leaving 9 bases between them.

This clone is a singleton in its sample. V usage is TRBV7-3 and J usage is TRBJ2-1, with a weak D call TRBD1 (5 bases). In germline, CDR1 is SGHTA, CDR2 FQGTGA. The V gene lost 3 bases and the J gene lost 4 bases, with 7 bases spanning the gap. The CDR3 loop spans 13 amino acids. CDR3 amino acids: CASSLQGYNEQFF. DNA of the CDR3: TGTGCCAGCAGCTTGCAGGGATACAATGAGCAGTTCTTC.

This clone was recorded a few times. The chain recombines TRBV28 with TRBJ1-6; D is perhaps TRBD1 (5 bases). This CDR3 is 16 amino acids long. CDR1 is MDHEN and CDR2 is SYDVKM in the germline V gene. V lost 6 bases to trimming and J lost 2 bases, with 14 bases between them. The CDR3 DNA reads TGTGCCAGCAGGCGAAAAAAAGGGGCCTATAATTCACCCCTCCACTTT. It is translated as CASRRKKGAYNSPLHF. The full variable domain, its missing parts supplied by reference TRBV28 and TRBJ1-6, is DVKVTQSSRYLVKRTGEKVFLECVQDMDHENMFWYRQDPGLGLRLIYFSYDVKMKEKGDIPEGYSVSREKKERFSLILESASTNQTSMYLCASRRKKGAYNSPLHFGNGTRLTVT.

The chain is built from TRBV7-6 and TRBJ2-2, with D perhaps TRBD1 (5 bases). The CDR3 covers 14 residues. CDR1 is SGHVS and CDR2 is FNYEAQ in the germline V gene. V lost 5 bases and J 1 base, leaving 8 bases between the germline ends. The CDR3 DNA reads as TGTGCCAGCAGCAATACAGGGAACACCGGGGAGCTGTTTTTT. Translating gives CASSNTGNTGELFF. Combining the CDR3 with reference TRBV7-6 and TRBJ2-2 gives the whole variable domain GAGVSQSPRYKVTKRGQDVALRCDPISGHVSLYWYRQALGQGPEFLTYFNYEAQQDKSGLPNDRFSAERPEGSISTLTIQRTEQRDSAMYRCASSNTGNTGELFFGEGSRLTVL.

The CDR3 DNA reads TGTGCCAGCAGACCTTTTATAGCGGACAACTACAATGAGCAGTTCTTC. Its translation: CASRPFIADNYNEQFF. The chain has TRBV11-2 and TRBJ2-1; D is perhaps TRBD2 (6 bases). The length of the CDR3 is 16 residues. Germline loops: CDR1 SGHAT, CDR2 FQNNGV. Trimming removed 6 bases at V and 3 bases at J, with 18 bases between. The full variable domain, with the rest looked up from reference TRBV11-2 and TRBJ2-1, is EAGVAQSPRYKIIEKRQSVAFWCNPISGHATLYWYQQILGQGPKLLIQFQNNGVVDDSQLPKDRFSAERLKGVDSTLKIQPAKLEDSAVYLCASRPFIADNYNEQFFGPGTRLTVL.

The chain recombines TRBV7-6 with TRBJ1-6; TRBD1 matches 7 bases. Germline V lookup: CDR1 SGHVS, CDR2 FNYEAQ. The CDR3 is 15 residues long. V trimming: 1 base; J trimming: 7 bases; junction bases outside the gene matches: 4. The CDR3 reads CASSLVGTANSPLHF. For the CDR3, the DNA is TGTGCCAGCAGCTTAGTTGGGACAGCAAATTCACCCCTCCACTTT.

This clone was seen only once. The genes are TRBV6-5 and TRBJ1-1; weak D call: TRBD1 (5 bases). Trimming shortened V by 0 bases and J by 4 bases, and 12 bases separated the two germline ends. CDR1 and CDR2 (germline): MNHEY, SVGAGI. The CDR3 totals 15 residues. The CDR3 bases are TGTGCCAGCAGTTACTCGTCAGGGTCAAGCACTGAAGCTTTCTTT. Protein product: CASSYSSGSSTEAFF.

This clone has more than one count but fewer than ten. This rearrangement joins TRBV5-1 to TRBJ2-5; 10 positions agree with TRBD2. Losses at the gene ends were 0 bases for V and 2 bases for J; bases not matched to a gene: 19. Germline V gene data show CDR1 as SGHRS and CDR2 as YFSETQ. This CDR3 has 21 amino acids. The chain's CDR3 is CASSLALPGEAGGTRQETQYF. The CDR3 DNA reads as TGCGCCAGCAGCTTGGCCCTCCCTGGGGAAGCGGGGGGGACAAGACAAGAGACCCAGTACTTC.

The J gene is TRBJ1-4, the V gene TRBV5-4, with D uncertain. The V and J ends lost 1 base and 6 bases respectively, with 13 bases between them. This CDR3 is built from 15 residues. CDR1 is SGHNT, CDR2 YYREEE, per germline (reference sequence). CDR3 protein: CASSLNGGRDEKLFF. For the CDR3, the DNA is TGTGCCAGCAGCTTGAACGGAGGGAGAGATGAAAAACTGTTTTTT.

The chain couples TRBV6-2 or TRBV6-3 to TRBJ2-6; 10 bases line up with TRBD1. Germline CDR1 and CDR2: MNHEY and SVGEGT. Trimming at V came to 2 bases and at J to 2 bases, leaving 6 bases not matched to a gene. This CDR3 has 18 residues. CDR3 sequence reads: CASSYPGQGKAGANVLTF. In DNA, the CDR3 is TGTGCCAGCAGTTACCCGGGACAGGGGAAGGCTGGGGCCAACGTCCTGACTTTC.

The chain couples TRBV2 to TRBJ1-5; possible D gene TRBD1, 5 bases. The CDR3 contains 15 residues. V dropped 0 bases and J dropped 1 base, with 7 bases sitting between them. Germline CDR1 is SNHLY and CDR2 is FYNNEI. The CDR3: CASSEADMSNQPQHF. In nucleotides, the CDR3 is TGTGCCAGCAGTGAAGCGGACATGAGCAATCAGCCCCAGCATTTT.

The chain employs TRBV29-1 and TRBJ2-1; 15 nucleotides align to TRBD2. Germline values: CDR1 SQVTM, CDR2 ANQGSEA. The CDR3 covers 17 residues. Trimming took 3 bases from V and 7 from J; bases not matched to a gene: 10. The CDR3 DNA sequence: TGCAGCGTTGAGGGACTAGCGGGAGGTGGTATTGGGAATGAGCAGTTCTTC. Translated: CSVEGLAGGGIGNEQFF.

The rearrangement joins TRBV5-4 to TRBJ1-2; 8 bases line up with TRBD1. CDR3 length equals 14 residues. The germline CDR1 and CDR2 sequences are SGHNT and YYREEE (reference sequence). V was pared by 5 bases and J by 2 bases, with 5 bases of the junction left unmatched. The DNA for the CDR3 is TGTGCCAGCAGTGTGGACAGGGTGAACTATGGCTACACCTTC. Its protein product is CASSVDRVNYGYTF.

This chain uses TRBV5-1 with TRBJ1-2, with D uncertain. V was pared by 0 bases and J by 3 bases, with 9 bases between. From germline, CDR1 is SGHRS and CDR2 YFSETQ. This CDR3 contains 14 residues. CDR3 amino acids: CASSLGSVHYGYTF. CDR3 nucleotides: TGCGCCAGCAGCTTGGGGAGCGTCCACTATGGCTACACCTTC.

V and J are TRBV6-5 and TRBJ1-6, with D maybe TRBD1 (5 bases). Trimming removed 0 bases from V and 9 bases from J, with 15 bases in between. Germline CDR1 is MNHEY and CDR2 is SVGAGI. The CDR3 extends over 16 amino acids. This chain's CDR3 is CASSYSIQASSSPLHF. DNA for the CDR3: TGTGCCAGCAGTTACTCAATACAGGCGAGCTCTTCACCCCTCCACTTT.

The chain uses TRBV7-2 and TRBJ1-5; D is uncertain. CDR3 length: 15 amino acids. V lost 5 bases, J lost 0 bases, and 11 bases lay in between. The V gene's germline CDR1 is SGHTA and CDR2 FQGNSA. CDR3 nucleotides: TGTGCCAGCAGCCTCGTCGGGGATAGCAATCAGCCCCAGCATTTT. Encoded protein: CASSLVGDSNQPQHF. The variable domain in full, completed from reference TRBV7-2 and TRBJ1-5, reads GAGVSQSPSNKVTEKGKDVELRCDPISGHTALYWYRQSLGQGLEFLIYFQGNSAPDKSGLPSDRFSAERTGGSVSTLTIQRTQQEDSAVYLCASSLVGDSNQPQHFGDGTRLSIL.